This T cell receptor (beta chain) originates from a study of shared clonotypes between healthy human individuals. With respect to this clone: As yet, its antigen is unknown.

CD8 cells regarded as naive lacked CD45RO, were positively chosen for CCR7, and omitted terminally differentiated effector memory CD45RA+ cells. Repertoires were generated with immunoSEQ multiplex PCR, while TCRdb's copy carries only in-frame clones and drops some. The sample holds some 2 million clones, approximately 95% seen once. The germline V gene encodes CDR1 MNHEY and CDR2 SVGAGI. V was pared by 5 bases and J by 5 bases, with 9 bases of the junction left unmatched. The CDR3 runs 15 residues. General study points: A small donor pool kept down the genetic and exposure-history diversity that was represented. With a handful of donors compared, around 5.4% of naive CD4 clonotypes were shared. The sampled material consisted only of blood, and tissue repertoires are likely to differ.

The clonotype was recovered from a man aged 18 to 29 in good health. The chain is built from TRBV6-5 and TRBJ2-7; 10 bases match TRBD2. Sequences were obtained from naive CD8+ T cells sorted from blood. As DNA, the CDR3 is TGTGCCAGCAGTGCCCTAGCGGGGGACTACGACGAGCAGTACTTC. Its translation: CASSALAGDYDEQYF.